This TCR beta chain was profiled in a study of shared clonotypes between healthy human individuals. For the study at large: Three men and two women, aged 18 to 49, were donors.

Per the germline V gene, CDR1 is MNHEY and CDR2 is SVGAGI. This CDR3 contains 15 residues. V was clipped by 4 bases and J by 8 bases, with 20 bases between them. Study-level findings and limits: Naive subsets generally had larger estimated richness than memory subsets. Some naive CD4 clonotypes, roughly 4.8%, turned up in common across several donors.

Naive CD8 cells comprised CD45RO-negative, CCR7-positively selected cells, excluding terminally differentiated effector memory CD45RA+ cells. TCRdb keeps only in-frame clones here, not all; method: immunoSEQ multiplex PCR. The table records about 2.2 million clones, 85% to 95% of them present only once. A remark on this clone: Its antigen is unknown.

This TCR came from a man aged 18 to 30 in good health. Some clones in this sample may be carry-over from other donors' samples. Sequenced sample: naive CD8+ T cells from PBMCs. The V call is TRBV6-5, the J call TRBJ1-2; no firm D call. This CDR3 is CASSSNPGVWRGYTF. CDR3 DNA: TGTGCCAGCAGTTCTAATCCCGGGGTTTGGAGGGGCTACACCTTC.